This T cell receptor (beta chain) emerged from a study of type 1 regulatory T cells. As for the study in general: This in vitro CD4 product, T-allo10, is enriched for Tr1 cells and alloantigen-specific.

The CDR3 contains 12 residues. Trimming removed 1 base from V and 11 bases from J, with 15 bases in between. Germline V lookup: CDR1 SQVTM, CDR2 ANQGSEA. Each CDR3 protein gets one entry after TCRdb re-called the reads with MiXCR. This table has around 23,000 distinct CDR3 sequences, 40% to 55% appearing once. About this clonotype itself: The target antigen is unknown.

The sequenced material came from cultured T cells, either the whole culture or a sorted T cell fraction (not recorded which). The TCR was taken from a human donor in good health. This rearrangement joins TRBV29-1 to TRBJ2-7, with D maybe TRBD2 (5 bases). Written as DNA, the CDR3 is TGCAGCGTTGAAGTTCCGGGCGGGCGTGAGTACTTC. It codes for CSVEVPGGREYF.